The 12 T cell receptor beta chains below all came from one sample that was sequenced in a study of blood T cell repertoires in COVID-19. Using immunoSEQ multiplex PCR, the repertoire was profiled, and TCRdb retains in-frame clones only, with some absent. This table has 350,000 to 450,000 clones, around 87% appearing once. Sequencing was performed on PBMCs or T cells enriched from blood (not recorded which). The receptors here all came from a man in his forties in a cohort exposed to, infected with or recovered from COVID-19 (not recorded which).

This clone appeared once. CDR3: CASSLDTGPGGYTF. Here the CDR3 DNA reads TGCGCCAGCAGCTTGGACACAGGTCCAGGAGGCTACACCTTC. This chain links TRBV5-1 with TRBJ1-2, with D possibly matching TRBD1 (5 bases). This CDR3 is built from 14 residues. Deletions cut 0 bases from V and 8 bases from J, with 14 bases between. Germline V gene data show CDR1 as SGHRS and CDR2 as YFSETQ.

The chain has TRBV18 and TRBJ2-1; TRBD1 might be the D (6 bases). Germline CDR1 and CDR2: KGHSH and LQKENI. Trimming took 3 bases from V and 1 from J, leaving 19 bases between them. The CDR3 has 18 amino acids. CDR3 region: CASSPPRGLGRSYNEQFF. The DNA for the CDR3 is TGTGCCAGCTCACCGCCTAGGGGGTTGGGAAGGTCCTACAATGAGCAGTTCTTC.

This clone occurred once. V gene TRBV6-5 combines with J gene TRBJ1-2; D is undetermined. This CDR3 contains 15 residues. CDR1 MNHEY and CDR2 SVGAGI come from the germline V gene. The V and J ends lost 0 bases and 4 bases respectively, with 12 bases between them. The CDR3 loop reads CASSYSKSGGYGYTF. The CDR3 DNA sequence: TGTGCCAGCAGTTACTCGAAGTCCGGAGGCTATGGCTACACCTTC.

This clone appeared once. The CDR3 is CASSQGGDAFF. CDR3 bases: TGTGCCAGCAGCCAGGGGGGGGATGCTTTCTTT. The rearrangement uses TRBV3-1 (or the pseudogene TRBV3-2) and TRBJ1-1; possibly TRBD1 for D (5 bases). The CDR3 consists of 11 residues. From germline, CDR1 is LGHDT and CDR2 YNNKEL (reference sequence). V lost 3 bases and J 11 bases, leaving 10 bases between the germline ends.

The rearrangement joins TRBV28 to TRBJ2-2; D remains ambiguous. V shed 1 base and J shed 2 bases, with 2 bases lying between them. The CDR3 covers 13 residues. The germline V gene encodes CDR1 MDHEN and CDR2 SYDVKM. DNA for the CDR3: TGTGCCAGCAGTTTATCTAACACCGGGGAGCTGTTTTTT. It codes for CASSLSNTGELFF.

This clone was found once. The V gene is TRBV28, the J gene TRBJ2-2; weak D call: TRBD1 (6 bases). V shed 4 bases and J shed 2 bases, with 17 bases lying between them. Germline V lookup: CDR1 MDHEN, CDR2 SYDVKM. The CDR3 is made up of 17 amino acids. CDR3 sequence: CASSSGSGTPNTGELFF. The CDR3 DNA reads TGTGCCAGCAGTTCGGGCTCCGGGACACCCAACACCGGGGAGCTGTTTTTT.

This chain uses TRBV27 with TRBJ1-1; 8 bases align to TRBD1. This CDR3 has 15 amino acids. Germline assignment: CDR1 MNHEY and CDR2 SMNVEV (reference sequence). V gave up 4 bases and J gave up 6 bases; unmatched junction bases: 10. The CDR3 region is CASSYRGSERAEAFF. The CDR3 DNA follows: TGTGCCAGCAGTTACAGGGGGTCCGAACGGGCTGAAGCTTTCTTT.

This chain links TRBV3-1 (or the pseudogene TRBV3-2) with TRBJ1-2; 11 positions agree with TRBD1. V lost 8 bases, J lost 4 bases, and 3 bases stayed unmatched. CDR3 size: 13 residues. CDR1 is LGHDT, CDR2 YNNKEL, per germline (reference sequence). CDR3 sequence (DNA): TGTGCCAGCCTTGGGACAGGGGGCTATGGCTACACCTTC. This sequence encodes CASLGTGGYGYTF.

This sequence joins TRBV11-2 and TRBJ2-7; 10 nucleotides agree with TRBD1. Germline assignment: CDR1 SGHAT and CDR2 FQNNGV. V trimming: 5 bases; J trimming: 4 bases; junction bases outside the gene matches: 8. This CDR3 comprises 15 residues. CDR3 residues: CASSPWTGGEYEQYF. The CDR3 DNA is TGTGCCAGCAGCCCGTGGACAGGGGGGGAGTACGAGCAGTACTTC.

The chain recombines TRBV5-4 with TRBJ2-4, with 8 bases that match TRBD2. The CDR3 has 12 residues. J was trimmed by 7 bases and V by 7 bases; bases with no gene match: 4. Germline V gives CDR1 SGHNT, CDR2 YYREEE (reference sequence). The CDR3: CASSSGSNIQYF. In nucleotides, the CDR3 is TGTGCCAGCTCGAGCGGGAGCAACATTCAGTACTTC. Full variable domain (missing parts from reference TRBV5-4 and TRBJ2-4): ETGVTQSPTHLIKTRGQQVTLRCSSQSGHNTVSWYQQALGQGPQFIFQYYREEENGRGNFPPRFSGLQFPNYSSELNVNALELDDSALYLCASSSGSNIQYFGAGTRLSVL.

The rearrangement links TRBV21-1 to TRBJ2-7; TRBD1, the D gene given by the table, was not confirmed from the DNA. TRBV21-1 is annotated as a pseudogene. The CDR3 is 16 amino acids. The DNA for the CDR3 is TGTGCCAGCAGCAATTACCGGACAGGCAGACTCTACGAGCAGTACTTC. This sequence encodes CASSNYRTGRLYEQYF.

The CDR3 DNA is TGTGCCAGTACCCAGACAGTCCACACTGAAGCTTTCTTT. This gives the protein CASTQTVHTEAFF. The chain recombines TRBV19 with TRBJ1-1, with D possibly matching TRBD1 (5 bases). CDR3 length: 13 amino acids. V lost 7 bases to trimming and J lost 3 bases, with 12 bases between them. Germline loops: CDR1 LNHDA, CDR2 SQIVND (reference sequence).